The entry below describes one TCR beta chain. Germline V CDR1 and CDR2: KGHDR, SFDVKD. The CDR3 runs to 18 residues. After removal of 2 bases from V and 4 bases from J, the junction contained 14 bases not matched to a gene. Data came from immunoSEQ multiplex PCR; TCRdb stores just in-frame clones and leaves some out. The table lists about 100,000 clones, approximately 79% of them singletons. The data were taken from a study of blood T cell repertoires in COVID-19. Study information: PBMCs, B-cell-depleted T cells, or T cells were the source of the cDNA or gDNA that made up the material.

The clonotype comes from an elderly woman with active or convalescent COVID-19. The chain is built from TRBV24-1 and TRBJ1-2; TRBD1 agrees at 8 bases. Sequencing was performed on peripheral blood. Written as DNA, the CDR3 is TGTGCCACCAGTGATTCTGCCGACCTCGGACAGGGTCCCTATGGCTACACCTTC. Translated, it gives CATSDSADLGQGPYGYTF.